This T cell receptor (beta chain) was identified in a study of immune evolution from preneoplasia to lung adenocarcinoma. The CDR3 is 15 amino acids. V was clipped by 2 bases and J by 5 bases; unmatched bases: 5. CDR1 and CDR2 (germline): KGHSH, LQKENI. The table came from immunoSEQ multiplex PCR; TCRdb's copy has only in-frame clones and leaves some out. The table records roughly 4,100 clones, around 83% of them present only once. The J gene is TRBJ2-7, the V gene TRBV18; 11 bases agree with TRBD2. Sequencing input: FFPE minimally invasive lung adenocarcinoma tissue. The receptor was derived from a person aged 55-75 years with lung adenocarcinoma. CDR3 sequence (DNA): TGTGCCAGCTCACCAATGCCTAGCGGGAGGAACGAGCAGTACTTC. Residues: CASSPMPSGRNEQYF. Complete variable domain (other parts from reference TRBV18 and TRBJ2-7): NAGVMQNPRHLVRRRGQEARLRCSPMKGHSHVYWYRQLPEEGLKFMVYLQKENIIDESGMPKERFSAEFPKEGPSILRIQQVVRGDSAAYFCASSPMPSGRNEQYFGPGTRLTVT.